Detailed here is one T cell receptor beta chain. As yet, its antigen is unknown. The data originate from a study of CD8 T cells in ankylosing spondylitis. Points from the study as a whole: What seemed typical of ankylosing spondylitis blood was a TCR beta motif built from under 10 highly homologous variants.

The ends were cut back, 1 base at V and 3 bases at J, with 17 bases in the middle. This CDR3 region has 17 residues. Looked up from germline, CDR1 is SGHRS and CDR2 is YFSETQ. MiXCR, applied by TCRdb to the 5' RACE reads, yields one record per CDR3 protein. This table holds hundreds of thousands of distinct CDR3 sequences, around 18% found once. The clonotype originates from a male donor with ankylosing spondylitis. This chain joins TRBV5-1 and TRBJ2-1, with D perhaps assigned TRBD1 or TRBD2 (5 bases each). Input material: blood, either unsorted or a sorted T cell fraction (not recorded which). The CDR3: CASSLWGKGSDYNEQFF. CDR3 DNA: TGCGCCAGCAGCTTGTGGGGGAAAGGGAGTGACTACAATGAGCAGTTCTTC.